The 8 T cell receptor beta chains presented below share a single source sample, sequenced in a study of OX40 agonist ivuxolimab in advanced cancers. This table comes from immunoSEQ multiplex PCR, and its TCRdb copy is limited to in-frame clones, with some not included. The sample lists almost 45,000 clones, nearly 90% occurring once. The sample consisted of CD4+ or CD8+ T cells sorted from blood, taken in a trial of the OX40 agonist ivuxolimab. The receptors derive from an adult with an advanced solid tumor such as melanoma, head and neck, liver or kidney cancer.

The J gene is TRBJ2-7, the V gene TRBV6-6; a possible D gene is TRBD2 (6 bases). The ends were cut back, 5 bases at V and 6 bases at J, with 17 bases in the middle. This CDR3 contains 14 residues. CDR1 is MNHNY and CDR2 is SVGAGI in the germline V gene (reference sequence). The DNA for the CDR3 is TGTGCCAGCAGTCAGGGAGCCTGGGGAGGCGAGCAGTACGTC. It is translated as CASSQGAWGGEQYV.

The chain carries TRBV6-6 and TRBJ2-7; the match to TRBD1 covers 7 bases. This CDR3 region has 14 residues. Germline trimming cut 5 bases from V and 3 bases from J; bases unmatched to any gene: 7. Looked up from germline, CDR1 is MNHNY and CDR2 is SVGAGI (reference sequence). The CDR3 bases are TGTGCCAGCAGTCCGACAGGGAGCTTCTACGAGCAGTACGTC. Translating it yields CASSPTGSFYEQYV.

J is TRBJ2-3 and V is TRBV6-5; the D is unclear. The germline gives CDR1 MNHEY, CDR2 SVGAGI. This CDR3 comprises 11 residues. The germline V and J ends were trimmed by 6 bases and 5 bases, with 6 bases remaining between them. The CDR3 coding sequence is TGTGCCAGCAGGTCACTAGATACGCAGTATTTT. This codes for CASRSLDTQYF.

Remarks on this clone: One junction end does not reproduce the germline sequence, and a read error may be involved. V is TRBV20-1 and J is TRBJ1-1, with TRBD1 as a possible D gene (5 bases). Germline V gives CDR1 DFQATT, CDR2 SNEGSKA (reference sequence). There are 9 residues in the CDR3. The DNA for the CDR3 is TGCAGTGCTAGAGACCGGGACCCTTTT. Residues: CSARDRDPF.

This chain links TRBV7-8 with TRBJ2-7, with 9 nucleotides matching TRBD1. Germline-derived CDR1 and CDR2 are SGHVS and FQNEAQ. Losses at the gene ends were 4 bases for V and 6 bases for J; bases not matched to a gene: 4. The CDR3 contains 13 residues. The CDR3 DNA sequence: TGTGCCAGCAGCTCGGGACAGGGCGGCGAGCAGTACGTC. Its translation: CASSSGQGGEQYV.

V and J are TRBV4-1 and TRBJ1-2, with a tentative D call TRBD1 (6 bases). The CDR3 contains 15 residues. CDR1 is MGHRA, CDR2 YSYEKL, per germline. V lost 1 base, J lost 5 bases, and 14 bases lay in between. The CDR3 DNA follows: TGCGCCAGCAGCCAAGGACGGGACATTTCTTATGGCTACACCTTC. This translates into CASSQGRDISYGYTF.

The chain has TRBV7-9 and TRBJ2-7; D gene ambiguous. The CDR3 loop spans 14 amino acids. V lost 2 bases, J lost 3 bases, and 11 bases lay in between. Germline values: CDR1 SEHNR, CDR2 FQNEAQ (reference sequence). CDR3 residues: CASSLSEIYYEQYF. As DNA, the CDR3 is TGTGCCAGCAGCTTAAGTGAAATTTACTACGAGCAGTACTTC.

The CDR3 reads CASSSPTAYNEQFF. The CDR3 DNA follows: TGTGCCAGCAGCTCCCCGACAGCTTACAATGAGCAGTTCTTC. This chain joins TRBV6-5 and TRBJ2-1, with D perhaps matching TRBD1 (5 bases). Trimming shortened V by 6 bases and J by 4 bases, and 13 bases separated the two germline ends. The CDR3 is 14 amino acids. The germline V gene encodes CDR1 MNHEY and CDR2 SVGAGI.